These 21 T cell receptor beta chains share one sample of origin, sequenced in a study of blood T cell repertoires in COVID-19. Using immunoSEQ multiplex PCR, the repertoire was profiled, and TCRdb retains in-frame clones only, with some absent. Here the sample spans 160,000 or so clones, around 80% being singletons. Sample: peripheral blood. The receptor set was obtained from a man between 65 and 85 years old with active or convalescent COVID-19.

CDR3 sequence reads: CASSLLGTANQPQHF. The CDR3 region has the DNA TGCGCCAGCAGCTTGCTCGGGACAGCGAATCAGCCCCAGCATTTT. The rearrangement links TRBV5-1 to TRBJ1-5; TRBD1 agrees at 7 bases. The CDR3 is made up of 15 amino acids. Per germline, CDR1 SGHRS and CDR2 YFSETQ. J was trimmed by 4 bases and V by 1 base; bases with no gene match: 5.

V and J are TRBV4-1 and TRBJ2-1; 8 bases fit TRBD1. V trimming: 1 base; J trimming: 9 bases; junction bases outside the gene matches: 14. Germline CDR1 MGHRA, CDR2 YSYEKL. This CDR3 region has 17 residues. The CDR3 loop reads CASSQAPDRAKWGEQFF. The CDR3 nucleotides read TGCGCCAGCAGCCAAGCCCCGGACAGGGCTAAATGGGGTGAGCAGTTCTTC.

The chain links TRBV3-1 (or the pseudogene TRBV3-2) to TRBJ2-3, with 11 bases that match TRBD2. CDR3 size: 16 residues. Germline V CDR1 and CDR2: LGHDT, YNNKEL (reference sequence). Trimming at V came to 4 bases and at J to 8 bases, leaving 11 bases not matched to a gene. As DNA, the CDR3 is TGTGCCAGCAGCCCGTGGGGGACTAGCGGAGGCGGTACGCAGTATTTT. Translation: CASSPWGTSGGGTQYF.

V is TRBV5-8 and J is TRBJ1-1; 9 bases map to TRBD1. V lost 3 bases, J lost 6 bases, and 6 bases stayed unmatched. The CDR3 has 14 amino acids. The germline CDR1 and CDR2 sequences are SGHTS and YDEGEE. Here the CDR3 reads CASSWPGQGAEAFF. The CDR3 region has the DNA TGTGCCAGCAGCTGGCCGGGACAGGGCGCTGAAGCTTTCTTT.

The chain employs TRBV5-6 and TRBJ1-2; D may be TRBD1 (6 bases). Germline lookup yields CDR1 SGHDT and CDR2 YYEEEE. This CDR3 spans 14 amino acids. Trimming removed 4 bases at V and 2 bases at J, with 12 bases between. CDR3 DNA sequence: TGTGCCAGCAGCAGGGATCAGGGGAACTATGGCTACACCTTC. Translated, it gives CASSRDQGNYGYTF.

Only one count was recorded for this clone. The chain carries TRBV6-2 or TRBV6-3 and TRBJ2-3, with D possibly matching TRBD2 (6 bases). CDR1 is MNHEY and CDR2 is SVGEGT in the germline V gene. Trimming took off 5 bases at V and 0 bases at J, with 12 bases between the two ends. The CDR3 has 15 residues. CDR3 in amino acids: CASSPPGLSTDTQYF. For the CDR3, the DNA is TGTGCCAGCAGTCCCCCGGGACTTAGCACAGATACGCAGTATTTT.

V usage is TRBV5-1 and J usage is TRBJ2-2; D may be TRBD1 (6 bases). Per the germline V gene, CDR1 is SGHRS and CDR2 is YFSETQ. Trimming took 4 bases from V and 8 from J, leaving 12 bases between them. CDR3 length: 13 residues. The CDR3 loop is CASSRTGTGELFF. CDR3 sequence (DNA): TGCGCCAGCAGCAGAACAGGGACGGGGGAGCTGTTTTTT.

Only a few counts were recorded for this clone. V gene TRBV11-2 combines with J gene TRBJ2-1; a weak D match, TRBD2 (5 bases). V lost 2 bases to trimming and J lost 7 bases, with 6 bases between them. In germline, CDR1 is SGHAT, CDR2 FQNNGV. The CDR3 contains 12 residues. The CDR3 reads CASSLSGNEQFF. Written as DNA, the CDR3 is TGTGCCAGCAGCTTATCGGGAAATGAGCAGTTCTTC. Using reference TRBV11-2 and TRBJ2-1 for the parts outside the CDR3, the full variable domain is EAGVAQSPRYKIIEKRQSVAFWCNPISGHATLYWYQQILGQGPKLLIQFQNNGVVDDSQLPKDRFSAERLKGVDSTLKIQPAKLEDSAVYLCASSLSGNEQFFGPGTRLTVL.

The V call is TRBV27, the J call TRBJ2-7; 10 bases align to TRBD2. V trimming: 6 bases; J trimming: 3 bases; junction bases outside the gene matches: 8. Per germline, CDR1 MNHEY and CDR2 SMNVEV (reference sequence). There are 15 residues in the CDR3. The CDR3 DNA is TGTGCCAGCAGAGGACCTAGCGGGAGATTCTACGAGCAGTACTTC. Protein: CASRGPSGRFYEQYF.

V is TRBV19 and J is TRBJ2-2; 7 positions match TRBD2. This CDR3 region has 16 residues. The J segment lost 0 bases and the V segment lost 5 bases, leaving 6 bases of the junction unmatched. CDR1 is LNHDA and CDR2 is SQIVND in the germline V gene (reference sequence). This CDR3 is CASSWGGLTNTGELFF. The CDR3 nucleotides read TGTGCCAGTAGTTGGGGGGGATTGACGAACACCGGGGAGCTGTTTTTT.

The chain recombines TRBV5-1 with TRBJ2-7; perhaps TRBD1 as D (5 bases). CDR3 length: 14 residues. Trimming left V 1 base short and J 2 bases short, with 10 bases between. The germline gives CDR1 SGHRS, CDR2 YFSETQ. The CDR3 DNA follows: TGCGCCAGCAGCTTGACGGACATGACCTACGAGCAGTACTTC. Amino acids: CASSLTDMTYEQYF.

CDR3 in DNA: TGTGCCAGCAAAATGAGAGGGACAGGCGACCAAGAGACCCAGTACTTC. This sequence encodes CASKMRGTGDQETQYF. This chain joins TRBV2 and TRBJ2-5; 8 nucleotides align to TRBD1. The V and J ends lost 7 bases and 0 bases, in that order; junction bases with no gene match: 10. The CDR3 runs to 16 residues. Germline CDR1 SNHLY, CDR2 FYNNEI.

This chain joins TRBV21-1 and TRBJ2-7; TRBD2, the table's D call, was not compared with the DNA. TRBV21-1 is tagged as a pseudogene. CDR3 size: 16 residues. The CDR3: CASSKGKAEGTYEQYF. The CDR3 DNA is TGTGCCAGCAGCAAAGGGAAAGCGGAGGGTACCTACGAGCAGTACTTC.

This chain joins TRBV19 and TRBJ1-6, with D tentatively TRBD1 (6 bases). Germline CDR1 reads LNHDA; CDR2 reads SQIVND (reference sequence). V was trimmed by 5 bases and J by 10 bases, leaving 18 bases between them. This CDR3 spans 15 amino acids. The CDR3 bases are TGTGCCAGTAGTGGTTCGGCAGGGACAAACTCACCCCTCCACTTT. Residues: CASSGSAGTNSPLHF.

This clone came up a few times. J is TRBJ1-2 and V is TRBV5-4; D perhaps matches TRBD1 (5 bases). The germline CDR1 and CDR2 sequences are SGHNT and YYREEE (reference sequence). This CDR3 is built from 14 residues. Trimming took off 4 bases at V and 3 bases at J, with 13 bases between the two ends. The CDR3 is CASSLEWGDYGYTF. The CDR3 region has the DNA TGTGCCAGCAGCCTCGAATGGGGGGACTATGGCTACACCTTC.

V gene TRBV7-9 combines with J gene TRBJ1-2; 7 nucleotides align to TRBD1. CDR1 and CDR2 from the germline V gene are SEHNR and FQNEAQ (reference sequence). The junction had 8 bases not matched to a gene; V was cut back by 5 bases and J by 2 bases. The CDR3 has 15 residues. The CDR3 DNA sequence: TGTGCCAGCAGCGAGGTGAGGGGGCCGAACTATGGCTACACCTTC. It translates to CASSEVRGPNYGYTF.

J is TRBJ2-7 and V is TRBV2; D is possibly TRBD1 (6 bases). CDR1 SNHLY and CDR2 FYNNEI come from the germline V gene. V was trimmed by 5 bases and J by 1 base, leaving 9 bases between them. CDR3 length equals 13 residues. The CDR3: CASSPGQSYEQYF. As DNA, the CDR3 is TGTGCCAGCAGTCCAGGACAGTCCTACGAGCAGTACTTC.

This clone was picked up one time. The gene calls are TRBV10-3 and TRBJ2-7; 7 nucleotides agree with TRBD1. CDR1 ENHRY and CDR2 SYGVKD come from the germline V gene. The CDR3 loop spans 15 amino acids. V was pared by 2 bases and J by 1 base, with 5 bases of the junction left unmatched. This CDR3 is CAISEGDRASYEQYF. CDR3 bases: TGTGCCATCAGTGAGGGAGACAGGGCATCCTACGAGCAGTACTTC.

This clone has more than one count but fewer than ten. Here the CDR3 DNA reads TGTGCCAGCAGCCTAAACCAAGAGACCCAGTACTTC. This sequence encodes CASSLNQETQYF. The gene calls are TRBV7-2 and TRBJ2-5; D remains ambiguous. CDR3 length: 12 amino acids. CDR1 is SGHTA and CDR2 is FQGNSA in the germline V gene. V gave up 5 bases and J gave up 0 bases, with 4 bases separating them.

This rearrangement joins TRBV5-7 to TRBJ1-4; D remains ambiguous. TRBV5-7 is given ORF status, its function remaining uncertain. V dropped 2 bases and J dropped 10 bases, with 6 bases sitting between them. The CDR3 is 11 residues long. DNA of the CDR3: TGTGCCAGCAGCTTCAGTGGAAAACTGTTTTTT. Translated: CASSFSGKLFF.

The chain couples TRBV6-1 to TRBJ2-3, with 10 positions matching TRBD1. Germline-derived CDR1 and CDR2 are MNHNS and SASEGT. The CDR3 has 14 residues. The V segment lost 8 bases and the J segment 3 bases; nucleotides outside the gene matches: 5. CDR3 sequence (DNA): TGTGCCAGCGATCCGGGACAGGGGACAGATACGCAGTATTTT. Residues: CASDPGQGTDTQYF.